These 7 T cell receptor beta chains were sequenced from one sample in a study of blood T cell repertoires in COVID-19 (dated by TCRdb to 2020 to 2022). Library prep was done by the immunoSEQ multiplex PCR assay. Entries here come from immuneACCESS through TCRdb and include only in-frame sequences with V and J called. Some clones fail to appear in such tables; in the studies checked, an unresolved V gene covers under half of the shortfall, and the cause of the remainder is unknown. In all, the sample holds about 140,000 clones, and about nine tenths of those were seen once. The ten largest clones capture around 0.91% of the sample. Specimen: peripheral blood. These TCRs come from a woman aged 45-60 years with acute or convalescent COVID-19.

This chain uses TRBV27 with TRBJ2-1; 8 nucleotides agree with TRBD2. Per germline, CDR1 MNHEY and CDR2 SMNVEV (reference sequence). Trimming removed 7 bases from V and 1 base from J; junction bases left unmatched: 9. The CDR3 has 16 amino acids. The CDR3: CASTTSIAGSYNEQFF. The DNA for the CDR3 is TGTGCCAGCACCACCTCCATAGCGGGATCCTACAATGAGCAGTTCTTC.

The chain is built from TRBV4-1 and TRBJ1-2, with TRBD1 identical over 7 bases. The CDR3 has 15 amino acids. V lost 2 bases to trimming and J lost 8 bases; unmatched junction nucleotides: 11. Germline CDR1 reads MGHRA; CDR2 reads YSYEKL. CDR3 DNA sequence: TGCGCCAGCAGCCAACTTGGGACAGCCGTCTGGGGCTACACCTTC. Its protein product is CASSQLGTAVWGYTF.

The rearrangement joins TRBV7-7 to TRBJ2-2; 9 bases align to TRBD2. CDR1 and CDR2 (germline): SSHAT, FNYEAQ (reference sequence). Trimming cost V 1 base and J 8 bases; bases outside gene matches: 5. The CDR3 runs 15 residues. CDR3 amino acids: CASSLELAGVGELFF. Here the CDR3 DNA reads TGTGCCAGCAGCTTAGAATTAGCGGGAGTTGGGGAGCTGTTTTTT.

The chain links TRBV7-9 to TRBJ2-7; 10 bases map to TRBD1. The CDR3 is 18 amino acids. Germline CDR1 SEHNR, CDR2 FQNEAQ (reference sequence). J was trimmed by 5 bases and V by 1 base; bases with no gene match: 14. CDR3 nucleotide sequence: TGTGCCAGCAGCTTAGTGGAGACAGGGGGCGGTATTCCCCACGAGCAGTACTTC. Amino acid sequence: CASSLVETGGGIPHEQYF.

This sequence joins TRBV27 and TRBJ2-7; the D gene is possibly TRBD1 (5 bases). V dropped 2 bases and J dropped 0 bases, with 11 bases sitting between them. Germline-derived CDR1 and CDR2 are MNHEY and SMNVEV (reference sequence). The CDR3 spans 15 residues. As DNA, the CDR3 is TGTGCCAGCAGTTTAAGGGGTGTCAACTCCTACGAGCAGTACTTC. Its protein product is CASSLRGVNSYEQYF.

This chain joins TRBV2 and TRBJ1-1; maybe TRBD1 (5 bases). Germline V gene lookup returns CDR1 SNHLY and CDR2 FYNNEI. The V end lost 6 bases, the J end lost 1 base, and 9 bases lay between the germline ends. The CDR3 extends over 13 amino acids. The CDR3 reads CASRATGNTEAFF. CDR3 coding DNA: TGTGCCAGCAGGGCTACAGGGAACACTGAAGCTTTCTTT.

The V and J genes are TRBV5-1 and TRBJ2-3; TRBD1 might be the D (6 bases). This CDR3 comprises 15 residues. CDR1 is SGHRS and CDR2 is YFSETQ in the germline V gene. Trimming removed 0 bases at V and 2 bases at J, with 10 bases between. As DNA, the CDR3 is TGCGCCAGCAGCTTGGAACAGGGCCACACAGATACGCAGTATTTT. Its translation: CASSLEQGHTDTQYF.